This T cell receptor (beta chain) was sequenced during a study of read filtering for tumor transcriptome and immune sequencing. The wider study: R-ISS stage counts were about 8 for I, about 16 for II, more than 5 for III. DNase treatment preceded whole-transcriptome library preparation. Findings and caveats of the study: RNA-seq captured clonotypes less deeply and reliably than IR-seq.

The library was built from roughly 400 ng RNA with molecular barcoded adaptors for alpha/delta and beta/gamma chains. TCRdb reprocessed the reads with MiXCR, giving one entry per CDR3 protein. The sample has approximately 57,000 distinct CDR3 sequences; approximately 13% are singletons. Germline trimming cut 3 bases from V and 7 bases from J; bases unmatched to any gene: 7. The CDR3 spans 13 residues. Germline V gene sequence: CDR1 DFQATT, CDR2 SNEGSKA (reference sequence). In its sample, this clonotype is medium-sized (0.01 to 0.1%). Its antigen is as yet unknown. V usage is TRBV20-1 and J usage is TRBJ1-2; 8 bases are shared with TRBD1. The sample comprised a population of CD138-negative cells sorted from bone marrow. The sequence was obtained from a donor at least 40 years old with multiple myeloma. The CDR3 DNA sequence: TGCAGTGCTAGTTTGAGGCAGGGGGCTGGCTACACCTTC. Amino acid sequence: CSASLRQGAGYTF.